Below, 18 T cell receptor beta chains from the same sample are listed, as sequenced in a study of read filtering for tumor transcriptome and immune sequencing. The library was built from about 400 ng RNA with molecular barcoded adaptors for alpha/delta and beta/gamma chains. One entry per CDR3 protein results from TCRdb running MiXCR on the reads. The sample carries about 47,000 distinct CDR3 sequences, 10% to 15% recorded once. The sequencing input was a population of CD138-negative cells sorted from bone marrow. The receptors were gathered from a donor at least 40 years old with multiple myeloma.

This clonotype was seen many times. The rearrangement uses TRBV10-3 and TRBJ2-5, with 7 bases identical to TRBD1. The CDR3 loop spans 14 amino acids. J lost 0 bases, V lost 6 bases, and 4 bases had no gene match. The germline V gene encodes CDR1 ENHRY and CDR2 SYGVKD. The CDR3 spells CAISGQADQETQYF. The CDR3 DNA follows: TGTGCCATCAGCGGACAGGCGGACCAAGAGACCCAGTACTTC.

Many counts were recorded for this clonotype. V and J are TRBV7-9 and TRBJ1-5, with a tentative D call TRBD1 (6 bases). CDR3 length: 14 amino acids. The V gene lost 5 bases and the J gene lost 6 bases, with 14 bases spanning the gap. Germline V gene lookup returns CDR1 SEHNR and CDR2 FQNEAQ (reference sequence). The CDR3 nucleotides are TGTGCCAGCAGCCGGGAGGGGGGAGGTCAGCCCCAGCATTTT. It codes for CASSREGGGQPQHF.

This clonotype was seen repeatedly, ten times or more. V gene TRBV20-1 combines with J gene TRBJ1-3; D unclear. Trimming stripped 2 bases from V and 2 bases from J, with 7 bases between. In germline, CDR1 is DFQATT, CDR2 SNEGSKA (reference sequence). This CDR3 has 13 amino acids. The CDR3 protein is CSARRDPGNTIYF. The DNA for the CDR3 is TGCAGTGCTAGAAGGGATCCTGGAAACACCATATATTTT.

In this sample, this clonotype turned up many times. The J gene is TRBJ2-3, the V gene TRBV5-1; 12 bases match TRBD2. Germline trimming cut 7 bases from V and 4 bases from J; bases unmatched to any gene: 7. The germline V gene has CDR1 SGHRS and CDR2 YFSETQ. This CDR3 contains 15 residues. CDR3 DNA: TGCGCCAGCGGATCTAGCGGGAGGGCGGCAGATACGCAGTATTTT. Translating gives CASGSSGRAADTQYF.

This clonotype has at least ten counts. The chain recombines TRBV6-1 with TRBJ1-5; D gene ambiguous. The germline V gene encodes CDR1 MNHNS and CDR2 SASEGT. The CDR3 extends over 14 amino acids. Trimming left V 3 bases short and J 2 bases short, with 8 bases between. For the CDR3, the DNA is TGTGCCAGCAGTGATGCCGGCGGCAATCAGCCCCAGCATTTT. Encoded protein: CASSDAGGNQPQHF.

To note about this clonotype: One end of the junction does not line up with germline, which may come from a read error. The CDR3 is CSARNEQGVYNEQVF. CDR3 DNA sequence: TGCAGTGCTAGGAATGAACAGGGGGTTTACAATGAGCAGGTCTTC. This chain links TRBV20-1 with TRBJ2-1; 8 nucleotides agree with TRBD1. There are 15 residues in the CDR3. Looked up from germline, CDR1 is DFQATT and CDR2 is SNEGSKA (reference sequence).

This rearrangement joins TRBV24-1 to TRBJ2-7; D unresolved. The V end was cut by 2 bases, the J end by 6 bases, with 10 bases between. The CDR3 covers 13 residues. Germline-derived CDR1 and CDR2 are KGHDR and SFDVKD. The CDR3 DNA reads as TGTGCCACCAGTGATTCCCGGAGAAGCGAGCAGTACTTC. Translating it yields CATSDSRRSEQYF.

By sample share, this clonotype is medium-sized. The chain joins TRBV11-2 to TRBJ2-1; 9 bases fit TRBD2. From germline, CDR1 is SGHAT and CDR2 FQNNGV. This CDR3 comprises 16 residues. The J segment lost 1 base and the V segment lost 4 bases, leaving 5 bases of the junction unmatched. The CDR3: CASSSIAGVSYNEQFF. DNA of the CDR3: TGTGCCAGCAGCTCCATAGCGGGAGTGTCCTACAATGAGCAGTTCTTC.

This clonotype was observed a few times. The J gene is TRBJ2-2, the V gene TRBV24-1; D unclear. There are 14 residues in the CDR3. Germline lookup yields CDR1 KGHDR and CDR2 SFDVKD. Deletions cut 0 bases from V and 1 base from J, with 2 bases between. The CDR3 region has the DNA TGTGCCACCAGTGATTTGTGGAACACCGGGGAGCTGTTTTTT. It yields the protein CATSDLWNTGELFF.

This clonotype was observed many times. V is TRBV14 and J is TRBJ1-2; D is undetermined. Germline lookup yields CDR1 SGHDN and CDR2 FVKESK. Trimming shortened V by 0 bases and J by 8 bases, and 7 bases separated the two germline ends. This CDR3 is 12 amino acids long. This chain's CDR3 is CASSQDQRGYTF. For the CDR3, the DNA is TGTGCCAGCAGCCAAGATCAAAGAGGCTACACCTTC. Using reference TRBV14 and TRBJ1-2 for the parts outside the CDR3, the full variable domain is EAGVTQFPSHSVIEKGQTVTLRCDPISGHDNLYWYRRVMGKEIKFLLHFVKESKQDESGMPNNRFLAERTGGTYSTLKVQPAELEDSGVYFCASSQDQRGYTFGSGTRLTVV.

This clonotype was detected many times. This chain joins TRBV7-8 and TRBJ2-1; 10 bases agree with TRBD2. Germline CDR1 SGHVS, CDR2 FQNEAQ. V trimming: 2 bases; J trimming: 1 base; junction bases outside the gene matches: 2. The CDR3 sequence is 16 residues long. The CDR3 loop reads CASSLIAGGSYNEQFF. Written as DNA, the CDR3 is TGTGCCAGCAGCTTAATAGCGGGAGGTTCCTACAATGAGCAGTTCTTC.

This clonotype appeared many times. The chain couples TRBV4-1 to TRBJ2-2; the match to TRBD1 covers 8 bases. This CDR3 region has 15 residues. CDR1 is MGHRA, CDR2 YSYEKL, per germline. The junction had 7 bases not matched to a gene; V was cut back by 6 bases and J by 4 bases. The CDR3 DNA sequence: TGCGCCAGCAGTCGGGACAGGTTGAGCACCGGGGAGCTGTTTTTT. This translates into CASSRDRLSTGELFF.

This clonotype appeared many times. This chain links TRBV5-1 with TRBJ2-4; TRBD1 agrees at 8 bases. Losses at the gene ends were 1 base for V and 9 bases for J; bases not matched to a gene: 6. Germline V gene sequence: CDR1 SGHRS, CDR2 YFSETQ. This CDR3 comprises 14 residues. The CDR3 is CASSLKQGERIQYF. CDR3 DNA: TGCGCCAGCAGCTTGAAACAGGGGGAGCGCATTCAGTACTTC.

This clonotype was counted at least ten times. This chain uses TRBV5-1 with TRBJ2-3; D is ambiguous. The CDR3 is 13 residues long. The V and J ends lost 2 bases and 6 bases respectively, with 10 bases between them. Per germline, CDR1 SGHRS and CDR2 YFSETQ. CDR3 nucleotide sequence: TGCGCCAGCAGCTTAGGGAACGTGGATACGCAGTATTTT. It encodes CASSLGNVDTQYF.

This clonotype appeared many times. This chain uses TRBV12-3 or TRBV12-4 with TRBJ2-2; maybe TRBD2 (6 bases). The CDR3 spans 16 residues. V lost 1 base, J lost 0 bases, and 9 bases lay in between. CDR3 in amino acids: CASSLGRGSNTGELFF. CDR3 nucleotide sequence: TGTGCCAGCAGTTTAGGTCGGGGGTCGAACACCGGGGAGCTGTTTTTT.

This clonotype has ten or more counts. The chain carries TRBV6-6 and TRBJ1-5; D uncertain. The CDR3 is made up of 13 amino acids. CDR1 MNHNY and CDR2 SVGAGI come from the germline V gene (reference sequence). The CDR3 DNA is TGTGTGACCCGAGAGGCACTGAATCAGCCCCAGCATTTT. Its translation: CVTREALNQPQHF.

This clonotype appeared many times. The chain has TRBV30 and TRBJ2-2, with unresolved D. This CDR3 has 12 residues. CDR1 is GTSNPN, CDR2 SVGIG, per germline (reference sequence). V was pared by 0 bases and J by 4 bases, with 3 bases between. CDR3 in DNA: TGTGCCTGGAGTGTGATCACCGGGGAGCTGTTTTTT. Translation: CAWSVITGELFF. Full variable domain (rest looked up from reference TRBV30 and TRBJ2-2): SQTIHQWPATLVQPVGSPLSLECTVEGTSNPNLYWYRQAAGRGLQLLFYSVGIGQISSEVPQNLSASRPQDRQFILSSKKLLLSDSGFYLCAWSVITGELFFGEGSRLTVL.

This clonotype was seen many times. V gene TRBV10-3 combines with J gene TRBJ2-1; TRBD2 matches 7 bases. This CDR3 contains 18 residues. V lost 2 bases, J lost 0 bases, and 10 bases stayed unmatched. CDR1 and CDR2 from the germline V gene are ENHRY and SYGVKD. The CDR3, as DNA: TGTGCCATCAGTGAGGGAGGTGGGGCGGGAGTCTCCTACAATGAGCAGTTCTTC. Its translation: CAISEGGGAGVSYNEQFF.